The 29 T cell receptor beta chains in this list originate from one sample, sequenced in a study of T-cell memory formation after mild COVID-19. TCRdb called the 5' RACE reads again in MiXCR, with one record for every CDR3 protein. The table lists approximately 400,000 distinct CDR3 sequences, 24% of them singletons. Sequencing was done on a sample of PBMCs or a T cell subset sorted from them (not recorded which). The receptors come from an adult woman who had mild COVID-19 (a few samples of this study predate the infection). Cell type and time point are not known.

There are a few counts of this clonotype. The chain is built from TRBV5-1 and TRBJ2-7; D is unresolved. The CDR3 length is 13 residues. Trimming removed 1 base at V and 5 bases at J, with 10 bases between. From germline, CDR1 is SGHRS and CDR2 YFSETQ. CDR3 amino acids: CASSLNPRDEQYF. As DNA, the CDR3 is TGCGCCAGCAGCTTGAATCCCCGGGACGAGCAGTACTTC.

This clonotype was picked up a small number of times. This chain links TRBV7-3 with TRBJ2-3; D is possibly TRBD2 (5 bases). CDR1 is SGHTA and CDR2 is FQGTGA in the germline V gene. V was pared by 3 bases and J by 2 bases, with 12 bases between. This CDR3 has 15 amino acids. As DNA, the CDR3 is TGTGCCAGCAGCTTCCGTGGCGGGTCCACAGATACGCAGTATTTT. This translates into CASSFRGGSTDTQYF.

This rearrangement joins TRBV7-3 to TRBJ2-3; TRBD1 might be the D (5 bases). Trimming stripped 1 base from V and 3 bases from J, with 8 bases between. Per germline, CDR1 SGHTA and CDR2 FQGTGA. The length of the CDR3 is 14 residues. DNA of the CDR3: TGTGCCAGCAGCTTAAGACAGACTACAGATACGCAGTATTTT. This gives the protein CASSLRQTTDTQYF.

This clonotype appeared a few times. The V call is TRBV2, the J call TRBJ2-7, with 9 bases identical to TRBD1. Germline V CDR1 and CDR2: SNHLY, FYNNEI. The J segment lost 5 bases and the V segment lost 5 bases, leaving 7 bases of the junction unmatched. This CDR3 comprises 14 residues. As DNA, the CDR3 is TGTGCCAGCAGTAAGGGACAGGGTAACCACGAGCAGTACTTC. Its protein is CASSKGQGNHEQYF. The full variable domain, with the rest looked up from reference TRBV2 and TRBJ2-7, is EPEVTQTPSHQVTQMGQEVILRCVPISNHLYFYWYRQILGQKVEFLVSFYNNEISEKSEIFDDQFSVERPDGSNFTLKIRSTKLEDSAMYFCASSKGQGNHEQYFGPGTRLTVT.

This clonotype was counted between two and nine times. The gene calls are TRBV9 and TRBJ1-5; possible D gene TRBD1, 5 bases. V shed 3 bases and J shed 0 bases, with 7 bases lying between them. Germline CDR1 and CDR2: SGDLS and YYNGEE. This CDR3 spans 14 amino acids. CDR3 amino acids: CASSATVSNQPQHF. The CDR3 DNA is TGTGCCAGCAGCGCGACAGTTAGCAATCAGCCCCAGCATTTT. The complete variable domain, with remaining parts taken from reference TRBV9 and TRBJ1-5, reads DSGVTQTPKHLITATGQRVTLRCSPRSGDLSVYWYQQSLDQGLQFLIQYYNGEERAKGNILERFSAQQFPDLHSELNLSSLELGDSALYFCASSATVSNQPQHFGDGTRLSIL.

V is TRBV6-5 and J is TRBJ1-1, with D maybe TRBD1 (6 bases). The germline V and J ends were trimmed by 0 bases and 2 bases, with 13 bases remaining between them. CDR3 length: 16 amino acids. The germline CDR1 and CDR2 sequences are MNHEY and SVGAGI. The CDR3 nucleotides are TGTGCCAGCAGTTACTCCAGTGGGGGGGCAAACACTGAAGCTTTCTTT. Its protein product is CASSYSSGGANTEAFF.

This clonotype was seen a few times. The rearrangement links TRBV24-1 to TRBJ1-2, with TRBD1 identical over 9 bases. The germline V gene has CDR1 KGHDR and CDR2 SFDVKD. Germline trimming cut 0 bases from V and 7 bases from J; bases unmatched to any gene: 11. The CDR3 extends over 17 amino acids. DNA for the CDR3: TGTGCCACCAGTGATTTGGGGGCGGGACAGGGCCCCGGTGGCTACACCTTC. Amino acid sequence: CATSDLGAGQGPGGYTF.

The table lists this clonotype with a few counts. The rearrangement joins TRBV25-1 to TRBJ2-3; D is uncertain. Germline assignment: CDR1 MGHDK and CDR2 SYGVNS. This CDR3 has 9 residues. V shed 9 bases and J shed 5 bases, with 3 bases lying between them. Here the CDR3 DNA reads TGTGCCAGGATAGATACGCAGTATTTT. Translated: CARIDTQYF.

This clonotype was found many times. The chain couples TRBV24-1 to TRBJ2-1; 9 bases agree with TRBD1. The CDR3 spans 14 residues. The J segment lost 5 bases and the V segment lost 9 bases, leaving 7 bases of the junction unmatched. Germline V gives CDR1 KGHDR, CDR2 SFDVKD. CDR3 in amino acids: CATGMGTGNNEQFF. The CDR3 DNA reads as TGTGCCACCGGGATGGGGACAGGGAACAATGAGCAGTTCTTC.

The V gene is TRBV12-3 or TRBV12-4, the J gene TRBJ2-5; 7 nucleotides align to TRBD2. This CDR3 is built from 16 residues. The V segment lost 0 bases and the J segment 4 bases; nucleotides outside the gene matches: 8. The CDR3 loop is CASSLAGRGGAETQYF. The DNA of the CDR3 is TGTGCCAGCAGTTTAGCGGGAAGGGGAGGGGCAGAGACCCAGTACTTC.

The table lists this clonotype with a few counts. Compared with germline, one end of the junction differs, possibly owing to a read error. The J gene is TRBJ1-2, the V gene TRBV3-1; D may be TRBD1 (6 bases). Germline-derived CDR1 and CDR2 are LGHDT and YNNKEL (reference sequence). There are 14 residues in the CDR3. CDR3 residues: CASRQGGITNGYTF. The CDR3 nucleotides read TGTGCCAGCAGGCAAGGGGGTATAACTAATGGCTACACCTTC.

The chain carries TRBV2 and TRBJ2-7; 7 bases fit TRBD1. Trimming took 6 bases from V and 11 from J; bases not matched to a gene: 10. The CDR3 spans 12 residues. CDR1 is SNHLY and CDR2 is FYNNEI in the germline V gene. CDR3 residues: CASSPDRVLKYF. The CDR3 nucleotides read TGTGCCAGCAGCCCTGACAGGGTACTGAAGTACTTC.

This clonotype showed up just a few times. The rearrangement links TRBV27 to TRBJ2-3; 10 nucleotides align to TRBD1. Trimming at V came to 4 bases and at J to 5 bases, leaving 3 bases not matched to a gene. The CDR3 spans 14 residues. Germline values: CDR1 MNHEY, CDR2 SMNVEV (reference sequence). The CDR3 sequence: CASSWTGGGDTQYF. The CDR3 DNA reads TGTGCCAGCAGTTGGACAGGGGGAGGAGATACGCAGTATTTT.

Only a few counts were recorded for this clonotype. The chain has TRBV4-1 and TRBJ2-5; 10 nucleotides align to TRBD1. Germline V gene sequence: CDR1 MGHRA, CDR2 YSYEKL. CDR3 length equals 16 residues. J was trimmed by 0 bases and V by 4 bases; bases with no gene match: 5. CDR3 bases: TGCGCCAGCAGCCTAGGGACAGGGGCCAACCAAGAGACCCAGTACTTC. It translates to CASSLGTGANQETQYF.

The rearrangement joins TRBV9 to TRBJ2-7; unclear D gene. V lost 4 bases and J 5 bases, leaving 10 bases between the germline ends. CDR3 size: 12 residues. Per germline, CDR1 SGDLS and CDR2 YYNGEE. CDR3 coding DNA: TGTGCCAGCAGCCCTGGTTGGGACGAGCAGTACTTC. Translating gives CASSPGWDEQYF.

The V gene is TRBV7-9, the J gene TRBJ2-3, with D uncertain. The V and J ends lost 7 bases and 6 bases respectively, with 11 bases between them. Germline CDR1 and CDR2: SEHNR and FQNEAQ (reference sequence). The CDR3 is 12 amino acids. The CDR3 spells CASTSIPDTQYF. CDR3 bases: TGTGCCAGCACCTCGATCCCGGATACGCAGTATTTT.

The V call is TRBV29-1, the J call TRBJ2-1; 8 bases are a match to TRBD2. The V segment lost 4 bases and the J segment 2 bases; nucleotides outside the gene matches: 4. Germline V lookup: CDR1 SQVTM, CDR2 ANQGSEA. The CDR3 is 14 residues long. This chain's CDR3 is CSVGTGGAYNEQFF. In DNA, the CDR3 is TGCAGCGTTGGTACGGGAGGGGCCTACAATGAGCAGTTCTTC.

This clonotype was seen more than once but under ten times. This chain connects TRBV7-9 to TRBJ1-2, with 7 bases that match TRBD1. Losses at the gene ends were 5 bases for V and 2 bases for J; bases not matched to a gene: 14. Per germline, CDR1 SEHNR and CDR2 FQNEAQ (reference sequence). The CDR3 runs to 17 residues. CDR3 loop: CASSPPTFRGANYGYTF. CDR3 bases: TGTGCCAGCAGCCCACCGACGTTCAGGGGGGCAAACTATGGCTACACCTTC.

J is TRBJ1-1 and V is TRBV20-1; D is uncertain. The ends were cut back, 5 bases at V and 4 bases at J, with 17 bases in the middle. Looked up from germline, CDR1 is DFQATT and CDR2 is SNEGSKA (reference sequence). The CDR3 loop spans 14 amino acids. CDR3 DNA: TGCAGTGCTGAAACACGACGGGGAGTCACTGAAGCTTTCTTT. It yields the protein CSAETRRGVTEAFF.

This clonotype was found a few times. The chain couples TRBV29-1 to TRBJ2-7; TRBD1 aligns across 8 bases. Losses at the gene ends were 4 bases for V and 2 bases for J; bases not matched to a gene: 1. This CDR3 is built from 12 residues. Germline assignment: CDR1 SQVTM and CDR2 ANQGSEA. Written as DNA, the CDR3 is TGCAGCGTTGCGGACAGGGCCTACGAGCAGTACTTC. It specifies CSVADRAYEQYF.

J is TRBJ2-7 and V is TRBV5-6; TRBD2 matches at 14 bases. The CDR3 extends over 18 amino acids. Germline CDR1 and CDR2: SGHDT and YYEEEE. V trimming: 0 bases; J trimming: 1 base; junction bases outside the gene matches: 6. CDR3 sequence: CASSLGLAGGPGSYEQYF. The CDR3 nucleotides are TGTGCCAGCAGCTTGGGACTAGCGGGAGGGCCGGGATCCTACGAGCAGTACTTC.

J is TRBJ2-7 and V is TRBV6-6, with D hard to call. Germline loops: CDR1 MNHNY, CDR2 SVGAGI (reference sequence). There are 14 residues in the CDR3. V was shortened by 0 bases and J by 3 bases, with 9 bases between the two germline ends. DNA of the CDR3: TGTGCCAGCAGTTACTCGACCAAGGACTACGAGCAGTACTTC. Amino acid sequence: CASSYSTKDYEQYF.

This chain uses TRBV15 with TRBJ2-7; perhaps TRBD2 as D (5 bases). The CDR3 spans 16 residues. The germline gives CDR1 LNHNV, CDR2 YYDKDF (reference sequence). Trimming cost V 0 bases and J 4 bases, with 16 bases left between them. The CDR3, as DNA: TGTGCCACCAGCAGAGAGCGTGGGCAGCGGCAGTACGAGCAGTACTTC. This gives the protein CATSRERGQRQYEQYF.

This clonotype has a handful of counts. The J gene is TRBJ2-1, the V gene TRBV10-3, with 12 nucleotides matching TRBD1. Germline V CDR1 and CDR2: ENHRY, SYGVKD. J gave up 8 bases and V 5 bases, and 4 bases lay outside the gene matches. The CDR3 is 14 residues long. DNA for the CDR3: TGTGCCATCAGTTTCGGGACAGGGGGCTATGAGCAGTTCTTC. As protein: CAISFGTGGYEQFF.

The chain couples TRBV20-1 to TRBJ2-7; 10 bases map to TRBD2. With 5 bases clipped from V and 5 bases from J, the junction kept 15 bases outside the gene matches. CDR3 length equals 16 residues. Per germline, CDR1 DFQATT and CDR2 SNEGSKA (reference sequence). The CDR3 region is CSAPGGAGGFNDEQYF. The CDR3 DNA reads TGCAGTGCTCCCGGGGGAGCGGGAGGGTTTAACGACGAGCAGTACTTC.

This clonotype was recorded once. The chain couples TRBV9 to TRBJ2-3, with TRBD2 matching 8 bases. Losses at the gene ends were 4 bases for V and 6 bases for J; bases not matched to a gene: 10. CDR1 and CDR2 (germline): SGDLS, YYNGEE. CDR3 length: 15 amino acids. The CDR3 spells CASSTSGWQEDTQYF. Written as DNA, the CDR3 is TGTGCCAGCAGCACTAGCGGTTGGCAGGAGGATACGCAGTATTTT.

In its sample, this clonotype was seen a few times. The chain recombines TRBV12-3 or TRBV12-4 with TRBJ1-1; no clear D. The CDR3 has 11 residues. V lost 6 bases to trimming and J lost 4 bases, with 6 bases between them. This CDR3 reads CASRWSTEAFF. CDR3 bases: TGTGCCAGCAGATGGAGCACTGAAGCTTTCTTT.

The rearrangement uses TRBV6-5 and TRBJ2-7, with 13 bases matching TRBD2. Germline CDR1 and CDR2: MNHEY and SVGAGI. V shed 6 bases, J shed 3 bases, and the junction held 5 bases outside the gene matches. The CDR3 has 15 amino acids. In DNA form, the CDR3 reads TGTGCCAGCAGCCGACTAGCGGGAGGAGGCTACGAGCAGTACTTC. It is translated as CASSRLAGGGYEQYF.

The chain has TRBV6-2 or TRBV6-3 and TRBJ2-7, with D perhaps given as TRBD1 or TRBD2 (5 bases each). This CDR3 region has 16 residues. Per the germline V gene, CDR1 is MNHEY and CDR2 is SVGEGT. Trimming took off 6 bases at V and 7 bases at J, with 25 bases between the two ends. CDR3 DNA: TGTGCCAGCAGCCCAACCCCAAAAATCGGGACGGCGGAGCAGTACTTC. Protein: CASSPTPKIGTAEQYF.